This T cell receptor beta chain comes out of a study of T cell responses to AZD1222 COVID-19 vaccine. The count of this clone is one. Its specificity is not known. General study findings and limits: The reported proportion of spike-specific TCRs targeting unmutated variant regions was nearly half. The span of vaccine-associated CD4 TCRs extended across spike, with dominance at 160-218 and 743-854. Among AZD1222 vaccinees, only 5 to 7 were seropositive at baseline. Mostly white British, mostly female donors; authors suggested clonal diversity may be underestimated.

V dropped 5 bases and J dropped 0 bases, with 16 bases sitting between them. The CDR3 covers 16 residues. Germline loops: CDR1 SEHNR, CDR2 FQNEAQ (reference sequence). TCRdb's copy holds only in-frame clones and misses some; the assay was immunoSEQ multiplex PCR. The sample contains 150,000 to 250,000 clones, 91% of which appear only once. This TCR derives from an adult who received the AZD1222 COVID-19 vaccine. This material consisted of peripheral blood, taken 28 days after the second AZD1222 dose. The rearrangement links TRBV7-9 to TRBJ1-1, with D uncertain. CDR3 amino acids: CASSLLGALMNTEAFF. CDR3 nucleotide sequence: TGTGCCAGCAGCCTTCTTGGCGCTCTAATGAACACTGAAGCTTTCTTT.